A single sample is the source of the 7 T cell receptor beta chains below, sequenced in a study of cytomegalovirus exposure and HLA in healthy donors. Researchers ran the PCR with 60 Vbeta and 13 Jbeta primers. Generated by immunoSEQ multiplex PCR, the TCRdb table keeps only in-frame clones and is missing some. The data hold about 160,000 clones, with approximately 60% observed a single time. Sequencing input: PBMCs. These receptors were collected from a woman aged 55-69 years in good health and CMV-seropositive.

This clone was seen once. The gene calls are TRBV19 and TRBJ1-2; D perhaps matches TRBD1 (5 bases). Per the germline V gene, CDR1 is LNHDA and CDR2 is SQIVND (reference sequence). The length of the CDR3 is 15 residues. V lost 7 bases and J 4 bases, leaving 19 bases between the germline ends. The CDR3: CASKPRERGFYGYTF. The CDR3 DNA sequence: TGTGCCAGTAAACCCAGGGAGCGGGGGTTCTATGGCTACACCTTC. Combining the CDR3 with reference TRBV19 and TRBJ1-2 gives the whole variable domain DGGITQSPKYLFRKEGQNVTLSCEQNLNHDAMYWYRQDPGQGLRLIYYSQIVNDFQKGDIAEGYSVSREKKESFPLTVTSAQKNPTAFYLCASKPRERGFYGYTFGSGTRLTVV.

The V and J genes are TRBV19 and TRBJ2-1; D possibly corresponds to TRBD1 (5 bases). The CDR3 runs 13 residues. The V end lost 5 bases, the J end lost 6 bases, and 11 bases lay between the germline ends. Germline V lookup: CDR1 LNHDA, CDR2 SQIVND (reference sequence). For the CDR3, the DNA is TGTGCCAGTAGTCAGGGTGAGACCAATGAGCAGTTCTTC. This sequence encodes CASSQGETNEQFF.

The chain employs TRBV5-1 and TRBJ2-5; 7 bases align to TRBD1. Germline lookup yields CDR1 SGHRS and CDR2 YFSETQ. The CDR3 totals 15 residues. Unmatched junction bases numbered 6, after V lost 4 bases and J lost 0 bases. In nucleotides, the CDR3 is TGCGCCAGCAGCGTTTCCGGGACAGACCAAGAGACCCAGTACTTC. Its protein product is CASSVSGTDQETQYF.

The chain recombines TRBV27 with TRBJ2-1; 9 nucleotides line up with TRBD2. Germline CDR1 and CDR2: MNHEY and SMNVEV (reference sequence). CDR3 length: 18 residues. V trimming: 7 bases; J trimming: 5 bases; junction bases outside the gene matches: 18. The CDR3 nucleotides read TGTGCCAGCAAGCCCCCCGGGACTAGCCTACGCCGAAACAATGAGCAGTTCTTC. Its translation is CASKPPGTSLRRNNEQFF.

V and J are TRBV6-5 and TRBJ2-7; 9 positions match TRBD2. This CDR3 region has 14 residues. Trimming cost V 4 bases and J 2 bases; bases outside gene matches: 3. The germline gives CDR1 MNHEY, CDR2 SVGAGI. The CDR3 nucleotides are TGTGCCAGCAGTTTATTAGCGGGGGCCTACGAGCAGTACTTC. It specifies CASSLLAGAYEQYF.

This clone appeared a few times. This chain connects TRBV7-8 to TRBJ2-3, with 13 bases aligning to TRBD2. The germline CDR1 and CDR2 sequences are SGHVS and FQNEAQ. V was clipped by 4 bases and J by 3 bases; unmatched bases: 7. This CDR3 spans 17 amino acids. CDR3 sequence reads: CASSSPRTSGRTDTQYF. CDR3 DNA: TGTGCCAGCAGCTCCCCCCGGACTAGCGGGAGAACAGATACGCAGTATTTT.

The rearrangement uses TRBV29-1 and TRBJ2-5; no clear D gene. The V gene's germline CDR1 is SQVTM and CDR2 ANQGSEA. Trimming took 3 bases from V and 2 from J, leaving 10 bases between them. This CDR3 has 13 amino acids. DNA of the CDR3: TGCAGCGTTGATAAGTCAGTTCAAGAGACCCAGTACTTC. Translated: CSVDKSVQETQYF.